One sample yielded the 27 T cell receptor beta chains listed below, sequenced in a study of T cell repertoires in cytomegalovirus infection. These receptors have no identified antigens. In TCRdb, the reads were re-called with MiXCR into one record per CDR3 protein. This sample has fewer than 950,000 distinct CDR3 sequences, with approximately 32% found just once. The sequencing here drew on cultured CD8+ T cells from PBMCs, taken from culture after CMV antigen stimulation. Every receptor here comes from a human donor in good health (CMV status not recorded). Some clones in this sample may be carry-over from other donors' samples.

J is TRBJ1-1 and V is TRBV6-2 or TRBV6-3; perhaps TRBD1 as D (5 bases). CDR3 size: 14 residues. CDR1 and CDR2 (germline): MNHEY, SVGEGT. With 2 bases removed from V and 5 bases from J, the gap between germline ends came to 12 bases. Written as DNA, the CDR3 is TGTGCCAGCAGTTACACGGCGCGGGGGACTGAAGCTTTCTTT. This codes for CASSYTARGTEAFF.

The chain employs TRBV7-9 and TRBJ1-1; D is perhaps TRBD1 (6 bases). V lost 6 bases, J lost 1 base, and 15 bases lay in between. From germline, CDR1 is SEHNR and CDR2 FQNEAQ (reference sequence). The CDR3 is made up of 15 amino acids. CDR3 sequence reads: CASSLMDSGNTEAFF. The DNA for the CDR3 is TGTGCCAGCAGTTTAATGGACAGTGGGAACACTGAAGCTTTCTTT.

This clonotype showed up just a few times. The gene calls are TRBV6-5 and TRBJ2-7; the D gene is possibly TRBD1 (5 bases). V lost 3 bases, J lost 3 bases, and 9 bases lay in between. The CDR3 loop spans 13 amino acids. CDR1 and CDR2 (germline): MNHEY, SVGAGI. CDR3 sequence (DNA): TGTGCCAGCAGTTATGACAGCAACTACGAGCAGTACTTC. It yields the protein CASSYDSNYEQYF.

A few counts support this clonotype. The chain combines TRBV12-3 or TRBV12-4 with TRBJ1-2; 9 bases align to TRBD1. The CDR3 runs 14 residues. The trim removed 6 bases at V and 8 bases at J, leaving 10 bases unmatched. CDR3 region: CASSSTGGARGYTF. The CDR3 coding sequence is TGTGCCAGCAGCTCTACAGGGGGCGCGAGGGGCTACACCTTC.

This clonotype appeared a single time. This rearrangement joins TRBV5-1 to TRBJ1-1; D is unclear. The length of the CDR3 is 14 residues. Germline CDR1 reads SGHRS; CDR2 reads YFSETQ. V lost 4 bases and J lost 3, with 13 bases in between. CDR3 in DNA: TGCGCCAGCAGCCTCTCCTGGGTAGACACTGAAGCTTTCTTT. It yields the protein CASSLSWVDTEAFF. The whole variable domain, filled in from reference TRBV5-1 and TRBJ1-1, reads KAGVTQTPRYLIKTRGQQVTLSCSPISGHRSVSWYQQTPGQGLQFLFEYFSETQRNKGNFPGRFSGRQFSNSRSEMNVSTLELGDSALYLCASSLSWVDTEAFFGQGTRLTVV.

This chain joins TRBV4-3 and TRBJ2-7, with a tentative D call TRBD1 (6 bases). The CDR3 covers 17 residues. Germline assignment: CDR1 LGHNA and CDR2 YSLEER. V shed 0 bases and J shed 6 bases, with 21 bases lying between them. The CDR3 loop is CASSQEGWGQSGSEQYV. The CDR3 nucleotides are TGCGCCAGCAGCCAAGAGGGCTGGGGGCAGTCCGGGTCCGAGCAGTACGTC.

The chain recombines TRBV24-1 with TRBJ2-5; a possible D gene is TRBD1 (5 bases). Trimming shortened V by 0 bases and J by 5 bases, and 12 bases separated the two germline ends. CDR3 size: 15 residues. In germline, CDR1 is KGHDR, CDR2 SFDVKD. The CDR3 DNA reads as TGTGCCACCAGTGATTTGAGGGGCCAGTGGGAGACCCAGTACTTC. Its translation is CATSDLRGQWETQYF.

The chain links TRBV28 to TRBJ1-1; D is uncertain. V was pared by 4 bases and J by 1 base, with 13 bases between. The germline V gene encodes CDR1 MDHEN and CDR2 SYDVKM. The CDR3 loop spans 15 amino acids. CDR3 in DNA: TGTGCCAGCAGTTCCTCGATGGGCCGGAACACTGAAGCTTTCTTT. As protein: CASSSSMGRNTEAFF.

V usage is TRBV7-9 and J usage is TRBJ2-6; perhaps TRBD1 as D (5 bases). With 1 base removed from V and 0 bases from J, the gap between germline ends came to 13 bases. Germline V gene sequence: CDR1 SEHNR, CDR2 FQNEAQ (reference sequence). This CDR3 contains 18 residues. The CDR3 DNA follows: TGTGCCAGCAGCTTAGGGGGCGGACAACTCTCTGGGGCCAACGTCCTGACTTTC. This sequence encodes CASSLGGGQLSGANVLTF. The whole variable domain, remainder taken from reference TRBV7-9 and TRBJ2-6, is DTGVSQNPRHKITKRGQNVTFRCDPISEHNRLYWYRQTLGQGPEFLTYFQNEAQLEKSRLLSDRFSAERPKGSFSTLEIQRTEQGDSAMYLCASSLGGGQLSGANVLTFGAGSRLTVL.

This chain links TRBV28 with TRBJ1-1; tentative D call: TRBD1 (6 bases). Germline values: CDR1 MDHEN, CDR2 SYDVKM. Trimming left V 9 bases short and J 6 bases short, with 23 bases between. CDR3 length equals 15 residues. The CDR3 bases are TGTGCCAGGGGTCGGGACAAAAGTGAAATACCTGAAGCTTTCTTT. This translates into CARGRDKSEIPEAFF. The full variable domain, with the rest looked up from reference TRBV28 and TRBJ1-1, is DVKVTQSSRYLVKRTGEKVFLECVQDMDHENMFWYRQDPGLGLRLIYFSYDVKMKEKGDIPEGYSVSREKKERFSLILESASTNQTSMYLCARGRDKSEIPEAFFGQGTRLTVV.

Notes on this clonotype: This may arise from a read error, as a much more abundant clone is one base away. This sequence joins TRBV7-2 and TRBJ1-1; D gene uncertain. The CDR3 is 13 residues long. Germline-derived CDR1 and CDR2 are SGHTA and FQGNSA. The chain's CDR3 is CVSSGPANTEAFF. The CDR3 region has the DNA TGTGTCAGCAGCGGACCAGCGAACACTGAAGCTTTCTTT.

Many counts were recorded for this clonotype. An end of the junction differs from the germline gene, which may be a read error. The chain recombines TRBV5-1 with TRBJ1-1; D ambiguous. Germline V gene sequence: CDR1 SGHRS, CDR2 YFSETQ. The CDR3 runs 14 residues. CDR3: CASSLGSLNTEAFF. CDR3 nucleotide sequence: TGTGCCAGCAGCTTAGGGTCTCTGAACACTGAAGCTTTCTTT. Drawing the rest from reference TRBV5-1 and TRBJ1-1, the complete variable domain is KAGVTQTPRYLIKTRGQQVTLSCSPISGHRSVSWYQQTPGQGLQFLFEYFSETQRNKGNFPGRFSGRQFSNSRSEMNVSTLELGDSALYLCASSLGSLNTEAFFGQGTRLTVV.

The table lists this clonotype with many counts. This sequence joins TRBV7-9 and TRBJ1-1; D unresolved. CDR1 and CDR2 from the germline V gene are SEHNR and FQNEAQ (reference sequence). CDR3 length equals 15 residues. V gave up 1 base and J gave up 0 bases, with 9 bases separating them. Written as DNA, the CDR3 is TGTGCCAGCAGCTTAGGACACGGGGTGAACACTGAAGCTTTCTTT. Translated, it gives CASSLGHGVNTEAFF.

This clonotype has only a few counts. The rearrangement joins TRBV6-1 to TRBJ1-3, with TRBD1 identical over 8 bases. The V and J ends lost 6 bases and 0 bases, in that order; junction bases with no gene match: 13. The CDR3 totals 18 residues. Germline CDR1 is MNHNS and CDR2 is SASEGT. The CDR3 region has the DNA TGTGCCAGCAGACCCCGGGACAGGACTCGGCTCTCTGGAAACACCATATATTTT. Amino acids: CASRPRDRTRLSGNTIYF.

This clonotype was detected many times. The rearrangement links TRBV7-8 to TRBJ2-3; 8 nucleotides align to TRBD1. Germline V gene data show CDR1 as SGHVS and CDR2 as FQNEAQ. The V segment lost 1 base and the J segment 1 base; nucleotides outside the gene matches: 19. This CDR3 is 21 amino acids long. The CDR3 sequence is CASSLEKVGTGVPSGTDTQYF. The DNA for the CDR3 is TGTGCCAGCAGCTTAGAAAAGGTGGGGACAGGTGTACCCAGCGGCACAGATACGCAGTATTTT.

This clonotype has a handful of counts. This chain uses TRBV7-9 with TRBJ1-5, with TRBD1 matching 9 bases. Trimming took 5 bases from V and 0 from J; bases not matched to a gene: 2. The CDR3 extends over 15 amino acids. Germline lookup yields CDR1 SEHNR and CDR2 FQNEAQ (reference sequence). DNA for the CDR3: TGTGCCAGCAGCGGGACAGGGCCTAGCAATCAGCCCCAGCATTTT. It translates to CASSGTGPSNQPQHF.

J is TRBJ1-1 and V is TRBV7-9; 7 positions agree with TRBD1. The CDR3 is 16 amino acids. The V gene end was trimmed by 6 bases and the J gene end by 5 bases; junction bases not matched to a gene: 15. Germline V CDR1 and CDR2: SEHNR, FQNEAQ (reference sequence). DNA of the CDR3: TGTGCCAGCAGGATGACAGGGAGGGGAGTAATGACTGAAGCTTTCTTT. Residues: CASRMTGRGVMTEAFF. The full variable domain, its missing parts supplied by reference TRBV7-9 and TRBJ1-1, is DTGVSQNPRHKITKRGQNVTFRCDPISEHNRLYWYRQTLGQGPEFLTYFQNEAQLEKSRLLSDRFSAERPKGSFSTLEIQRTEQGDSAMYLCASRMTGRGVMTEAFFGQGTRLTVV.

The chain joins TRBV7-8 to TRBJ2-7; TRBD1 agrees at 7 bases. The junction had 8 bases not matched to a gene; V was cut back by 5 bases and J by 7 bases. Germline values: CDR1 SGHVS, CDR2 FQNEAQ. The CDR3 sequence is 13 residues long. The CDR3 sequence: CASSPSGGREQYV. In DNA form, the CDR3 reads TGTGCCAGCAGCCCCTCAGGGGGAAGGGAGCAGTACGTC.

This clonotype was seen more than once but under ten times. This sequence joins TRBV6-1 and TRBJ1-1; a weak D match, TRBD1 (5 bases). The CDR3 is 15 amino acids. Germline assignment: CDR1 MNHNS and CDR2 SASEGT. Trimming left V 9 bases short and J 10 bases short, with 27 bases between. CDR3 residues: CASEKPGRLRVGAFF. DNA of the CDR3: TGTGCCAGTGAGAAACCGGGACGGCTACGGGTCGGAGCTTTCTTT.

The chain carries TRBV6-5 and TRBJ1-1; TRBD1 matches 9 bases. V was clipped by 0 bases and J by 6 bases; unmatched bases: 5. Looked up from germline, CDR1 is MNHEY and CDR2 is SVGAGI. CDR3 length: 15 residues. The CDR3 nucleotides read TGTGCCAGCAGTTACTCCGGACAGGGGAGGCCTGAAGCTTTCTTT. Protein: CASSYSGQGRPEAFF.

This clonotype showed up many times. The rearrangement links TRBV7-2 to TRBJ2-2; no clear D. Germline-derived CDR1 and CDR2 are SGHTA and FQGNSA. The CDR3 is 14 amino acids. V was shortened by 7 bases and J by 3 bases, with 12 bases between the two germline ends. The CDR3 sequence is CASTFRVYTGELFF. Here the CDR3 DNA reads TGTGCCAGCACCTTCCGGGTTTACACCGGGGAGCTGTTTTTT.

As DNA, the CDR3 is TGTGCCAGCAGCTTCAGGGTCGAGACTGAAGCTTTCTTT. Its protein is CASSFRVETEAFF. This chain connects TRBV7-6 to TRBJ1-1, with a possible D match to TRBD1 (5 bases). V dropped 3 bases and J dropped 5 bases, with 10 bases sitting between them. This CDR3 has 13 amino acids. Per the germline V gene, CDR1 is SGHVS and CDR2 is FNYEAQ.

This clonotype has more than one count but fewer than ten. This chain uses TRBV27 with TRBJ1-1; maybe TRBD1 (5 bases). V lost 1 base to trimming and J lost 1 base, with 16 bases between them. The CDR3 length is 17 residues. Looked up from germline, CDR1 is MNHEY and CDR2 is SMNVEV (reference sequence). The CDR3 loop reads CASSLYPGGEGNTEAFF. The CDR3 nucleotides read TGTGCCAGCAGTTTATACCCAGGAGGGGAGGGGAACACTGAAGCTTTCTTT.

Ten or more counts support this clonotype. This rearrangement joins TRBV6-1 to TRBJ1-2, with 8 bases identical to TRBD1. Unmatched junction bases numbered 10, after V lost 4 bases and J lost 6 bases. In germline, CDR1 is MNHNS, CDR2 SASEGT. The CDR3 is 15 amino acids. CDR3 bases: TGTGCCAGCAGTGGACAGGGGTTGATGGGGGATGGCTACACCTTC. Its translation: CASSGQGLMGDGYTF.

This clonotype was detected only a few times. The chain combines TRBV6-5 with TRBJ2-3, with TRBD2 matching 10 bases. This CDR3 region has 13 residues. CDR1 is MNHEY, CDR2 SVGAGI, per germline. V lost 8 bases to trimming and J lost 1 base; unmatched junction nucleotides: 0. In DNA form, the CDR3 reads TGTGCCAGCGGGACTAGCGGCACAGATACGCAGTATTTT. Its translation is CASGTSGTDTQYF.

The rearrangement links TRBV2 to TRBJ2-3, with 8 bases identical to TRBD2. In germline, CDR1 is SNHLY, CDR2 FYNNEI. The CDR3 has 15 amino acids. Trimming took 6 bases from V and 4 from J; bases not matched to a gene: 9. For the CDR3, the DNA is TGTGCCAGCAGCAGACTAGCGTTTACCCCAGATACGCAGTATTTT. Amino acid sequence: CASSRLAFTPDTQYF. Full variable domain (rest looked up from reference TRBV2 and TRBJ2-3): EPEVTQTPSHQVTQMGQEVILRCVPISNHLYFYWYRQILGQKVEFLVSFYNNEISEKSEIFDDQFSVERPDGSNFTLKIRSTKLEDSAMYFCASSRLAFTPDTQYFGPGTRLTVL.

This clonotype came up many times. The chain uses TRBV19 and TRBJ2-2; 8 nucleotides align to TRBD2. The length of the CDR3 is 16 residues. Germline loops: CDR1 LNHDA, CDR2 SQIVND (reference sequence). With V trimmed by 5 bases and J by 5 bases, 10 bases remained unmatched. CDR3 nucleotide sequence: TGTGCCAGTAGTTCTGCGGGGGGCGCTGGGACCGGGGAGCTGTTTTTT. This codes for CASSSAGGAGTGELFF.